This is a list of T cell receptor beta chains from one sample in a study of blood T cell repertoires in COVID-19. The data were produced by immunoSEQ multiplex PCR, yet TCRdb's version contains in-frame clones alone and is incomplete. The sample has 85,000 to 90,000 clones; 87% are singletons. Sequencing was performed on peripheral blood. The receptors stem from a human donor in a cohort sampled during active COVID-19. Each CDR3 is given with its conserved first and last residue. Each record gives: V gene, D gene, J gene, clone size, CDR3 protein, CDR3 DNA. The D gene is left open where the match is weak. Some rows have no size entry. The others give once, few or many, or a class for an expanded clone.

V gene: TRBV6-5
D gene: NA
J gene: TRBJ1-2
clone size: NA
CDR3 protein: CASSPISRLPGGYTF
CDR3 DNA: TGTGCCAGCAGTCCGATTTCCAGGCTTCCGGGGGGCTACACCTTC

V gene: TRBV29-1
D gene: NA
J gene: TRBJ2-1
clone size: NA
CDR3 protein: CSVDGSGSYNEQFF
CDR3 DNA: TGCAGCGTTGACGGAAGCGGTTCCTACAATGAGCAGTTCTTC

V gene: TRBV2
D gene: NA
J gene: TRBJ1-5
clone size: NA
CDR3 protein: CASSYGAGDNQPQHF
CDR3 DNA: TGTGCCAGCAGTTACGGGGCAGGGGACAATCAGCCCCAGCATTTT

V gene: TRBV30
D gene: NA
J gene: TRBJ2-3
clone size: NA
CDR3 protein: CARHDGAGRTDTQYF
CDR3 DNA: TGTGCCCGCCATGACGGGGCGGGACGTACAGATACGCAGTATTTT

V gene: TRBV15
D gene: TRBD1
J gene: TRBJ2-3
clone size: NA
CDR3 protein: CATSRDGAGGGTDTQYF
CDR3 DNA: TGTGCCACCAGCAGAGATGGCGCAGGGGGAGGCACAGATACGCAGTATTTT

V gene: TRBV5-6
D gene: NA
J gene: TRBJ1-1
clone size: NA
CDR3 protein: CASSLVRRQYTEAFF
CDR3 DNA: TGTGCCAGCAGCTTGGTAAGGCGGCAGTACACTGAAGCTTTCTTT

V gene: TRBV11-3
D gene: NA
J gene: TRBJ2-1
clone size: NA
CDR3 protein: CASSQRASPYNEQFF
CDR3 DNA: TGTGCCAGCAGTCAGCGGGCCTCCCCATACAATGAGCAGTTCTTC

V gene: TRBV6-7
D gene: NA
J gene: TRBJ2-7
clone size: NA
CDR3 protein: CASSYGGTDLYEQYF
CDR3 DNA: TGTGCCAGCAGTTACGGAGGGACAGATCTCTACGAGCAGTACTTC

V gene: TRBV20-1
D gene: TRBD2
J gene: TRBJ2-2
clone size: NA
CDR3 protein: CSASQPVAGVGVGELFF
CDR3 DNA: TGCAGTGCTAGTCAGCCGGTAGCGGGAGTGGGGGTCGGGGAGCTGTTTTTT

V gene: TRBV10-3
D gene: TRBD1
J gene: TRBJ2-6
clone size: NA
CDR3 protein: CANGGTGGSGANVLTF
CDR3 DNA: TGTGCAAACGGGGGGACAGGGGGTTCAGGGGCCAACGTCCTGACTTTC

V gene: TRBV19
D gene: NA
J gene: TRBJ2-4
clone size: NA
CDR3 protein: CASSFPSADIQYF
CDR3 DNA: TGTGCCAGTAGTTTCCCTTCAGCGGACATTCAGTACTTC

V gene: TRBV6-5
D gene: TRBD2
J gene: TRBJ2-7
clone size: NA
CDR3 protein: CASRLGEGRAYEQYF
CDR3 DNA: TGTGCCAGCAGATTAGGCGAAGGGAGGGCCTACGAGCAGTACTTC

V gene: TRBV27
D gene: TRBD2
J gene: TRBJ2-7
clone size: NA
CDR3 protein: CASTRTSGSYEQYF
CDR3 DNA: TGTGCCAGCACACGGACTAGCGGGAGCTACGAGCAGTACTTC

V gene: TRBV6-6
D gene: TRBD2
J gene: TRBJ2-1
clone size: NA
CDR3 protein: CASSPASGRAGNEQFF
CDR3 DNA: TGTGCCAGCAGTCCCGCTAGCGGGAGGGCGGGCAATGAGCAGTTCTTC

V gene: TRBV6-5
D gene: NA
J gene: TRBJ2-7
clone size: few
CDR3 protein: CASSFGLGYSPREQYF
CDR3 DNA: TGTGCCAGCAGTTTCGGGTTAGGTTACTCGCCCCGAGAGCAGTACTTC

V gene: TRBV2
D gene: NA
J gene: TRBJ1-5
clone size: NA
CDR3 protein: CASTRGGYQPQHF
CDR3 DNA: TGTGCCAGCACCCGGGGGGGCTATCAGCCCCAGCATTTT

V gene: TRBV15
D gene: NA
J gene: TRBJ1-2
clone size: NA
CDR3 protein: CATSRDPLSARLGYTF
CDR3 DNA: TGTGCCACCAGCAGAGATCCTCTAAGTGCCAGGCTCGGCTACACCTTC

V gene: TRBV6-1
D gene: TRBD2
J gene: TRBJ2-3
clone size: NA
CDR3 protein: CASSEARTSREDTQYF
CDR3 DNA: TGTGCCAGCAGTGAAGCGAGGACTAGTCGAGAAGATACGCAGTATTTT

V gene: TRBV7-2
D gene: NA
J gene: TRBJ2-1
clone size: NA
CDR3 protein: CASSLTGGTYNEQFF
CDR3 DNA: TGTGCCAGCAGCTTAACAGGCGGGACCTACAATGAGCAGTTCTTC

V gene: TRBV3-1/TRBV3-2
D gene: TRBD2
J gene: TRBJ2-1
clone size: NA
CDR3 protein: CASSQDRGSMTSGIYNEQFF
CDR3 DNA: TGTGCCAGCAGCCAAGATCGAGGGTCGATGACTAGCGGGATTTACAATGAGCAGTTCTTC

V gene: TRBV9
D gene: NA
J gene: TRBJ1-1
clone size: NA
CDR3 protein: CASSVGMGGYTEAFF
CDR3 DNA: TGTGCCAGCAGCGTGGGAATGGGGGGGTACACTGAAGCTTTCTTT

V gene: TRBV7-3
D gene: NA
J gene: TRBJ2-1
clone size: NA
CDR3 protein: CASSLPLGQGANEQFF
CDR3 DNA: TGTGCCAGCAGCTTACCCCTAGGACAAGGGGCCAATGAGCAGTTCTTC

V gene: TRBV28
D gene: NA
J gene: TRBJ1-2
clone size: NA
CDR3 protein: CASSSYSLGSYGYTF
CDR3 DNA: TGTGCCAGCAGTTCCTACTCTCTCGGGAGCTATGGCTACACCTTC

V gene: TRBV6-5
D gene: TRBD1
J gene: TRBJ1-5
clone size: NA
CDR3 protein: CASSPYRGAQPQHF
CDR3 DNA: TGTGCCAGCAGTCCCTACAGGGGGGCTCAGCCCCAGCATTTT

V gene: TRBV7-9
D gene: NA
J gene: TRBJ2-1
clone size: NA
CDR3 protein: CASSWQGQTYNEQFF
CDR3 DNA: TGTGCCAGCAGCTGGCAAGGACAAACCTACAATGAGCAGTTCTTC

V gene: TRBV28
D gene: TRBD1
J gene: TRBJ2-2
clone size: NA
CDR3 protein: CASRGGQGGGELFF
CDR3 DNA: TGTGCCAGCAGGGGGGGACAGGGAGGCGGGGAGCTGTTTTTT

V gene: TRBV30
D gene: NA
J gene: TRBJ1-2
clone size: NA
CDR3 protein: CAWGAGGLNGYTF
CDR3 DNA: TGTGCCTGGGGAGCGGGGGGTCTGAATGGCTACACCTTC

V gene: TRBV5-1
D gene: NA
J gene: TRBJ1-4
clone size: NA
CDR3 protein: CASSLPGGRGVEKLFF
CDR3 DNA: TGCGCCAGCAGCTTGCCGGGGGGACGAGGGGTAGAAAAACTGTTTTTT

V gene: TRBV27
D gene: NA
J gene: TRBJ2-3
clone size: NA
CDR3 protein: CASSLDWVTDTQYF
CDR3 DNA: TGTGCCAGCAGTTTGGACTGGGTAACAGATACGCAGTATTTT

V gene: TRBV27
D gene: TRBD2
J gene: TRBJ2-3
clone size: NA
CDR3 protein: CASSLYPTSGDTQYF
CDR3 DNA: TGTGCCAGCAGTTTATACCCTACTAGCGGTGATACGCAGTATTTT

V gene: TRBV29-1
D gene: NA
J gene: TRBJ2-7
clone size: few
CDR3 protein: CSVLVVNYEQYF
CDR3 DNA: TGCAGCGTTCTAGTCGTAAACTACGAGCAGTACTTC